This paragraph reports one TCR beta chain. The CDR3 goes on 3 residues after the read ends, and that part is filled in from the germline J gene. This entry belongs to a study of T cells in women clearing cervical HPV infection. Study summary: Controls were women whose single incident HPV16 infection cleared within 12 months without precancer or cancer. Case blood was drawn when the lesion was first found; control blood after infection became undetectable.

The V gene's germline CDR1 is SGHAT and CDR2 FQNNGV. CDR3 length: 14 amino acids. The junction had 2 bases not matched to a gene; V was cut back by 3 bases and J by 6 bases. Prevalent HPV16 infections were excluded; only incident single HPV16 infections included. Here immunoSEQ multiplex PCR was the method, and the copy in TCRdb shows in-frame clones only, minus some. This repertoire includes fewer than 50,000 clones. Sequencing was done on a sample of blood buffy coat. The chain uses TRBV11-2 and TRBJ2-7, with 13 bases lining up with TRBD2. This TCR derives from a woman between 18 and 70 years old with a cervical HPV16 infection that either progressed to CIN3+ or cleared (not recorded which). CDR3 DNA (partial): TGTGCCAGCAGCTTCGGACTAGCGGGAGTCGAG. Residues: CASSFGLAGVE. The complete CDR3 sequence is CASSFGLAGVEQYF.